This T cell receptor (beta chain) derives from a study of blood T cell repertoires in COVID-19. Across the study: Acute and convalescent COVID-19 samples came from the United States, Italy and Spain. The analysed material was cDNA or gDNA that came from T cells, B-cell-depleted T cells, or PBMCs.

In the original analysis: Nucleated cell number was recorded as an estimate derived from reference gene primer amplification. Measured with immunoSEQ multiplex PCR; TCRdb has only the in-frame clones, and not every one. D and trimming come from the DNA, and the V and J calls and clone size come from that table. The sample yields approximately 500,000 clones, roughly 88% seen once. The sample comprised peripheral blood. The receptor's source is a human donor in a cohort sampled during active COVID-19.

Here the CDR3 reads CASSAQGANIQYF. The CDR3 DNA reads as TGTGCCAGCAGCGCGCAGGGGGCGAACATTCAGTACTTC. The rearrangement uses TRBV9 and TRBJ2-4; 8 bases agree with TRBD1. This CDR3 spans 13 amino acids. The V and J ends lost 3 bases and 7 bases, in that order; junction bases with no gene match: 3. Germline V gene data show CDR1 as SGDLS and CDR2 as YYNGEE.